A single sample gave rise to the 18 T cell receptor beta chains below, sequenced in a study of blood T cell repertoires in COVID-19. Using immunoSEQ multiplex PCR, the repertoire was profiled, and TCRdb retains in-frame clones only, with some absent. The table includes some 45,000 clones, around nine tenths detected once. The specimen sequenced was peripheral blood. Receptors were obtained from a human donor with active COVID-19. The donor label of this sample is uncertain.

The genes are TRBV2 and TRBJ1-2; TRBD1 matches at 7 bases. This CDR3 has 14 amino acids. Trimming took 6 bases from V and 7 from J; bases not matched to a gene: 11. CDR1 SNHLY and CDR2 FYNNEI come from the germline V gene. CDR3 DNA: TGTGCCAGCAGGTCGCCCGACAGGGTCTCTGGCTACACCTTC. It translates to CASRSPDRVSGYTF.

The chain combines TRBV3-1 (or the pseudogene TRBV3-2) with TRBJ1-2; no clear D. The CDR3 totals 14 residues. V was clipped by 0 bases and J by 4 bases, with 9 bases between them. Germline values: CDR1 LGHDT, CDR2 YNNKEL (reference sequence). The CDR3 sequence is CASSQDQALYGYTF. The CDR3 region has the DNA TGTGCCAGCAGCCAAGATCAGGCTCTCTATGGCTACACCTTC.

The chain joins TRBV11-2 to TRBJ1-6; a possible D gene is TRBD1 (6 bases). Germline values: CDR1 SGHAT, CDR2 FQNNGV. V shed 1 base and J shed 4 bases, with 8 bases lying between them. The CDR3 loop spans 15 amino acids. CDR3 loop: CASSLGTVYNSPLHF. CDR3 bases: TGTGCCAGCAGCTTAGGGACAGTTTATAATTCACCCCTCCACTTT.

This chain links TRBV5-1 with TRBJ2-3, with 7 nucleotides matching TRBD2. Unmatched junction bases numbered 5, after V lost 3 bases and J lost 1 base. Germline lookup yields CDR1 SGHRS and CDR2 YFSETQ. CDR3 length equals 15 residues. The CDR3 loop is CASSSSGAGTDTQYF. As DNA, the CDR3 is TGCGCCAGCAGCTCAAGCGGGGCCGGCACAGATACGCAGTATTTT. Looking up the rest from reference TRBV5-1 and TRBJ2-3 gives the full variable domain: KAGVTQTPRYLIKTRGQQVTLSCSPISGHRSVSWYQQTPGQGLQFLFEYFSETQRNKGNFPGRFSGRQFSNSRSEMNVSTLELGDSALYLCASSSSGAGTDTQYFGPGTRLTVL.

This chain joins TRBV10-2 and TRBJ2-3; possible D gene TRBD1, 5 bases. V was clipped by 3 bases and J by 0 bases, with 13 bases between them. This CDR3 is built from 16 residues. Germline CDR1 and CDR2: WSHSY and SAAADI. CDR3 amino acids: CASSDLGQQSTDTQYF. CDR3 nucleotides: TGCGCCAGCAGTGACTTGGGGCAGCAGAGCACAGATACGCAGTATTTT.

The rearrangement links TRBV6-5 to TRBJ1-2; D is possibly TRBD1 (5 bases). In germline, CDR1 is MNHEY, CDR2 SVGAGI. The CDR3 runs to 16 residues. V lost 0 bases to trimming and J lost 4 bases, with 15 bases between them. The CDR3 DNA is TGTGCCAGCAGTTACTCGGATGCTGGGGCCGGCTATGGCTACACCTTC. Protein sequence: CASSYSDAGAGYGYTF.

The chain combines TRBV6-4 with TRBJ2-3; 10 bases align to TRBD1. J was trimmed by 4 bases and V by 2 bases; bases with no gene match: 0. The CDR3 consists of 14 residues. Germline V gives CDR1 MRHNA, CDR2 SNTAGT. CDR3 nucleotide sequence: TGTGCCAGCAGTGACGGACAGGGGGCAGATACGCAGTATTTT. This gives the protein CASSDGQGADTQYF.

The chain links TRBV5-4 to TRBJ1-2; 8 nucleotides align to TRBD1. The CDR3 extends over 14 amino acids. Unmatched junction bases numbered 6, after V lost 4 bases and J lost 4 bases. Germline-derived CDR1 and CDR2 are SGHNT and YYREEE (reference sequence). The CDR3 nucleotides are TGTGCCAGCAGCCCAGACAGGGGCTCCTATGGCTACACCTTC. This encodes CASSPDRGSYGYTF.

The CDR3: CASSSPLENEQFF. CDR3 nucleotide sequence: TGCGCCAGCAGCTCCCCCCTAGAGAATGAGCAGTTCTTC. This chain links TRBV5-1 with TRBJ2-1; D is unclear. Looked up from germline, CDR1 is SGHRS and CDR2 is YFSETQ. The CDR3 is 13 amino acids. The V gene lost 3 bases and the J gene lost 7 bases, with 11 bases spanning the gap.

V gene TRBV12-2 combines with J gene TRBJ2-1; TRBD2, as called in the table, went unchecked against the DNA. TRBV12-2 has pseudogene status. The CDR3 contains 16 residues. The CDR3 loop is CASRTERGSSYNEQFF. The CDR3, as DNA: TGTGCAAGTCGCACCGAGCGGGGGAGCTCCTACAATGAGCAGTTCTTC.

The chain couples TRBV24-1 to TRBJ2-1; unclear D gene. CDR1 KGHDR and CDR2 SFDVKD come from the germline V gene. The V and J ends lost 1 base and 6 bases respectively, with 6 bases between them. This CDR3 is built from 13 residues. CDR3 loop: CATSDFRSNEQFF. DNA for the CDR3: TGTGCCACCAGTGATTTCAGAAGCAATGAGCAGTTCTTC.

DNA for the CDR3: TGTGCCAGCAGCTTAACTCCAGGGATCAACTATGGCTACACCTTC. Its translation is CASSLTPGINYGYTF. The gene calls are TRBV7-3 and TRBJ1-2, with a weak D call TRBD1 (5 bases). This CDR3 region has 15 residues. Germline V gives CDR1 SGHTA, CDR2 FQGTGA. V lost 0 bases and J 2 bases, leaving 10 bases between the germline ends.

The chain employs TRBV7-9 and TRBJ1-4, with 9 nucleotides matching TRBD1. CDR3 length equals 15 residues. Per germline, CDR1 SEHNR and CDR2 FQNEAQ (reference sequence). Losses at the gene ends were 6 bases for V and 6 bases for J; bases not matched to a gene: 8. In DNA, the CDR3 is TGTGCCAGCAGTTCGACAGGGGGACGACATGAAAAACTGTTTTTT. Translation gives CASSSTGGRHEKLFF.

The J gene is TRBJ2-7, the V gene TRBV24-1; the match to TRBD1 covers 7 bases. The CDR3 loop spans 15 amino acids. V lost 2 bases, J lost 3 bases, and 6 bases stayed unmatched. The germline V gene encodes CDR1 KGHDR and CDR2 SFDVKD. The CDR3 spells CATSDSRGTVYEQYF. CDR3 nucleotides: TGTGCCACCAGTGATTCGCGAGGGACAGTCTACGAGCAGTACTTC.

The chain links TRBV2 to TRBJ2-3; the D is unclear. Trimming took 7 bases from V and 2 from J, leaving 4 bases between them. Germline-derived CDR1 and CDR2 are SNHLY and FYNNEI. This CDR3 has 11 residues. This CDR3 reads CASTITDTQYF. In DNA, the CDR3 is TGTGCCAGCACTATCACAGATACGCAGTATTTT.

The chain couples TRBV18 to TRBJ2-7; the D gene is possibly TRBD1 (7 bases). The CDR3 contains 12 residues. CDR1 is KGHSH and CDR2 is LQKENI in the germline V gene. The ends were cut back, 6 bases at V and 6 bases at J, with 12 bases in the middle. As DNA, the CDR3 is TGTGCCAGCTCCCGACAGGGAGGCGAGCAGTACTTC. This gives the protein CASSRQGGEQYF.

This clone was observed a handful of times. The CDR3 here is CASGRAGTWGQYF. For the CDR3, the DNA is TGTGCCAGCGGTCGGGCGGGTACTTGGGGGCAGTACTTC. The genes are TRBV7-6 and TRBJ2-7; D possibly corresponds to TRBD2 (5 bases). Looked up from germline, CDR1 is SGHVS and CDR2 is FNYEAQ. The V end was cut by 8 bases, the J end by 9 bases, with 20 bases between. The CDR3 is 13 amino acids.

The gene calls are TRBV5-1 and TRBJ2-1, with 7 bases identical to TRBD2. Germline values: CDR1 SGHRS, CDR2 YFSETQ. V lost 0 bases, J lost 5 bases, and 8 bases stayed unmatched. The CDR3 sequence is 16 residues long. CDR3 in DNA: TGCGCCAGCAGCTTGGCCTCAAGTCTAGCGGACAATGAGCAGTTCTTC. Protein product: CASSLASSLADNEQFF.